This TCR beta chain was recovered during a study of shared clonotypes between healthy human individuals. Repertoires were generated with immunoSEQ multiplex PCR, while TCRdb's copy carries only in-frame clones and drops some. This sample has fewer than 650,000 clones, with 60% to 85% found just once. The CDR3 extends over 18 amino acids. Sequencing input: PBMCs. The chain couples TRBV21-1 to TRBJ1-5; the table assigns TRBD1, which was not confirmed against the DNA. TRBV21-1 is reported as a pseudogene. This TCR was recovered from a woman in her forties in good health. Some clones in this sample may be carry-over from other donors' samples. CDR3 region: CASSRGGQGFVGNQPQHF. The DNA of the CDR3 is TGTGCCAGCAGCCGAGGCGGACAGGGGTTTGTTGGCAATCAGCCCCAGCATTTT.